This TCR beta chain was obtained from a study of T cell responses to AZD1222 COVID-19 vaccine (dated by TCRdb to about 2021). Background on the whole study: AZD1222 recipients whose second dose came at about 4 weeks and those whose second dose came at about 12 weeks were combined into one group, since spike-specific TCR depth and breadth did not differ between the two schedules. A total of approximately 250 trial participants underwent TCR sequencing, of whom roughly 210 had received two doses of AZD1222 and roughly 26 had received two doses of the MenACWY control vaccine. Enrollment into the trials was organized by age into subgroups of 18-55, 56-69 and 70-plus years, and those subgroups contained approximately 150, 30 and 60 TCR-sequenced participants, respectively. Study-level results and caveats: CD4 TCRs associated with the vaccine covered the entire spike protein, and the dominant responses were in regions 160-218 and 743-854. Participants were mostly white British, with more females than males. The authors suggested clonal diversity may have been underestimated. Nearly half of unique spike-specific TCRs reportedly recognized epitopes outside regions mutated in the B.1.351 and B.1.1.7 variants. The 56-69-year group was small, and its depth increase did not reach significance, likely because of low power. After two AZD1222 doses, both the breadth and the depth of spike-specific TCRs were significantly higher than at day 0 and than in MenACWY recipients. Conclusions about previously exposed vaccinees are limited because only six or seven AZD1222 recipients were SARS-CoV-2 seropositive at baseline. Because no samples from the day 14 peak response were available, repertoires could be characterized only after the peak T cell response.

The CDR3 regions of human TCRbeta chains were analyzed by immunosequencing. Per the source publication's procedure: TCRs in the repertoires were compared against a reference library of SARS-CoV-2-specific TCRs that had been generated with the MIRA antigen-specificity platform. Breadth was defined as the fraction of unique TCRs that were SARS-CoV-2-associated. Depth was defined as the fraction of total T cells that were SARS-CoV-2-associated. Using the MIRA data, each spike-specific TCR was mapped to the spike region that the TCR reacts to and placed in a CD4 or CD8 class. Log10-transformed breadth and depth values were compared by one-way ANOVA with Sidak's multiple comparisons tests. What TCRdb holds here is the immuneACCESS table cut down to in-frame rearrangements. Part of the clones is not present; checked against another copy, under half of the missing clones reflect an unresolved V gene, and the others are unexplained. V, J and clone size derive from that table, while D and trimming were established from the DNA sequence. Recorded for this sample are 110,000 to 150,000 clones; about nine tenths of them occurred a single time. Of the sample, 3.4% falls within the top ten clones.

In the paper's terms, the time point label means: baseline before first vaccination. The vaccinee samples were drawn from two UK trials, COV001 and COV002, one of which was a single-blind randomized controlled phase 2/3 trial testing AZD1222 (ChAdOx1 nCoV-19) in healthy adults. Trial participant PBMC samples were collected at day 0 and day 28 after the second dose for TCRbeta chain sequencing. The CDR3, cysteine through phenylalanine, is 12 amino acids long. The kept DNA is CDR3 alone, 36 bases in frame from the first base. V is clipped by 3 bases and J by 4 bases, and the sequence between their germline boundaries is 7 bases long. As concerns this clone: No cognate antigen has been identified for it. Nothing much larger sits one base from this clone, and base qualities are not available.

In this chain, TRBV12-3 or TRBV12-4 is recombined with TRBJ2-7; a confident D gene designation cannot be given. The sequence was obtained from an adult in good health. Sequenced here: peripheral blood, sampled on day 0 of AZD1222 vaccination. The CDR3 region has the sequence CASSFVRYEQYF. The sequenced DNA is TGTGCCAGCAGTTTTGTGAGATACGAGCAGTACTTC.